The 2 T cell receptor beta chains listed next were all sequenced from one sample in a study of PD-1 and CTLA-4 blockade in melanoma. Assay: immunoSEQ multiplex PCR; the TCRdb copy retains only in-frame clones and omits some. The repertoire consists of 15,000 to 20,000 clones, with over 65% occurring once and the leading ten covering roughly 15%. Source: CD8+ T cells from peripheral blood, taken before anti-PD-1 treatment. The origin of the receptors is a human donor with melanoma.

This clone was counted a few times. This chain uses TRBV30 with TRBJ2-1; the match to TRBD2 covers 8 bases. CDR1 and CDR2 from the germline V gene are GTSNPN and SVGIG (reference sequence). This CDR3 is built from 13 residues. V was clipped by 0 bases and J by 10 bases; unmatched bases: 5. The CDR3 DNA follows: TGTGCCTGGAGTGTATACGGGGGGGCAGAGCAGTTCTTC. It specifies CAWSVYGGAEQFF.

This clone is medium-sized (0.01 to 0.1%). J is TRBJ1-2 and V is TRBV7-6; D call uncertain. The V gene lost 1 base and the J gene lost 7 bases, with 7 bases spanning the gap. The CDR3 totals 12 residues. Germline loops: CDR1 SGHVS, CDR2 FNYEAQ. The CDR3 reads CASSLVSGGYTF. Here the CDR3 DNA reads TGTGCCAGCAGCTTAGTCTCGGGTGGCTACACCTTC.